This TCR beta chain was found in a study of identical twins. The table lists this clonotype with a few counts. Via MiXCR, TCRdb re-called the 5' RACE reads, giving one row per CDR3 protein. The sample has 450,000 to 650,000 distinct CDR3 sequences; around a tenth are singletons. Deletions cut 7 bases from V and 2 bases from J, with 12 bases between. Germline V gene lookup returns CDR1 DFQATT and CDR2 SNEGSKA (reference sequence). CDR3 length: 12 residues. The same sample was also studied in work on yellow fever vaccine responses in identical twins.

The chain combines TRBV20-1 with TRBJ2-7, with TRBD1 as a possible D gene (6 bases). This clonotype originated in a woman aged 18-29 years in good health. The sample taken for sequencing was PBMCs. Here the CDR3 DNA reads TGCAGTGTGCTACAGGGAGCCTACGAGCAGTACTTC. Translation: CSVLQGAYEQYF.